Following are 20 T cell receptor beta chains from one sample sequenced in a study of blood T cell repertoires in COVID-19. Assay: immunoSEQ multiplex PCR; the TCRdb copy retains only in-frame clones and omits some. The repertoire holds about 220,000 clones, with approximately 84% as singletons. Specimen: peripheral blood. These TCRs come from a man aged 35-49 years with active or convalescent COVID-19.

This chain connects TRBV30 to TRBJ2-7, with D possibly matching TRBD1 (6 bases). V was clipped by 4 bases and J by 0 bases, with 13 bases between them. The CDR3 is made up of 14 amino acids. Germline lookup yields CDR1 GTSNPN and CDR2 SVGIG (reference sequence). The CDR3 spells CAWTGARSSYEQYF. CDR3 DNA sequence: TGTGCCTGGACAGGGGCCAGGAGCTCCTACGAGCAGTACTTC.

This clone occurred once. V is TRBV19 and J is TRBJ1-3, with D unresolved. Per the germline V gene, CDR1 is LNHDA and CDR2 is SQIVND (reference sequence). The CDR3 runs 13 residues. Trimming removed 4 bases at V and 1 base at J, with 5 bases between. The DNA of the CDR3 is TGTGCCAGTAGTACCCGTTCTGGAAACACCATATATTTT. It encodes CASSTRSGNTIYF. Full variable domain (outside the CDR3, taken from reference TRBV19 and TRBJ1-3): DGGITQSPKYLFRKEGQNVTLSCEQNLNHDAMYWYRQDPGQGLRLIYYSQIVNDFQKGDIAEGYSVSREKKESFPLTVTSAQKNPTAFYLCASSTRSGNTIYFGEGSWLTVV.

The chain combines TRBV10-3 with TRBJ2-3, with D maybe TRBD2 (6 bases). The ends were cut back, 2 bases at V and 5 bases at J, with 11 bases in the middle. CDR1 is ENHRY and CDR2 is SYGVKD in the germline V gene. The CDR3 totals 14 residues. CDR3: CAISEGGGGDTQYF. The CDR3 DNA reads TGTGCCATCAGTGAGGGGGGAGGAGGAGATACGCAGTATTTT.

This clone has just a few counts. The V gene is TRBV30, the J gene TRBJ2-1, with 12 positions matching TRBD2. V lost 7 bases to trimming and J lost 7 bases; unmatched junction nucleotides: 5. There are 13 residues in the CDR3. CDR1 and CDR2 (germline): GTSNPN, SVGIG (reference sequence). CDR3 residues: CASPGLAGNEQFF. The CDR3 bases are TGTGCCTCGCCGGGACTAGCGGGTAATGAGCAGTTCTTC.

Details on this clone: With a much larger clone just one base away, this may be a read error. The V gene is TRBV5-4, the J gene TRBJ2-1; TRBD2 aligns across 10 bases. The germline CDR1 and CDR2 sequences are SGHNT and YYREEE (reference sequence). This CDR3 is built from 15 residues. The V and J ends lost 5 bases and 0 bases, in that order; junction bases with no gene match: 2. As DNA, the CDR3 is TGTGCCAGCAGTCGGACTAGCGGCTCCTACAATGAGCAGTTCTTC. This codes for CASSRTSGSYNEQFF.

The chain recombines TRBV9 with TRBJ1-6, with TRBD1 as a possible D gene (5 bases). Trimming took 4 bases from V and 4 from J, leaving 15 bases between them. The CDR3 is 16 amino acids. CDR1 and CDR2 (germline): SGDLS, YYNGEE. CDR3 loop: CASSTGGANYNSPLHF. For the CDR3, the DNA is TGTGCCAGCAGCACCGGAGGGGCGAATTATAATTCACCCCTCCACTTT.

Notes on this clone: At one boundary the junction diverges from the germline segment, which might be a read error. The chain couples TRBV6-5 to TRBJ2-4, with D tentatively TRBD1 (6 bases). This CDR3 has 12 amino acids. Germline loops: CDR1 MNHEY, CDR2 SVGAGI. CDR3 loop: CASSTDRSTWNF. CDR3 nucleotide sequence: TGTGCCAGCAGTACCGACAGGTCGACCTGGAACTTC.

V and J are TRBV3-1 (or the pseudogene TRBV3-2) and TRBJ1-5, with TRBD1 matching 7 bases. Germline loops: CDR1 LGHDT, CDR2 YNNKEL (reference sequence). V trimming: 1 base; J trimming: 5 bases; junction bases outside the gene matches: 8. CDR3 length: 16 residues. CDR3 region: CASSQGPTGVHQPQHF. CDR3 bases: TGTGCCAGCAGCCAAGGGCCCACAGGGGTCCATCAGCCCCAGCATTTT.

V is TRBV19 and J is TRBJ1-1, with D unclear. Trimming cost V 3 bases and J 11 bases, with 10 bases left between them. There are 11 residues in the CDR3. Germline V gene sequence: CDR1 LNHDA, CDR2 SQIVND (reference sequence). The CDR3 here is CASSMEGGAFF. The CDR3 DNA follows: TGTGCCAGTAGTATGGAGGGAGGGGCTTTCTTT.

The J gene is TRBJ2-5, the V gene TRBV27, with 7 bases identical to TRBD2. This CDR3 has 14 amino acids. Unmatched junction bases numbered 6, after V lost 3 bases and J lost 5 bases. Germline assignment: CDR1 MNHEY and CDR2 SMNVEV (reference sequence). CDR3 sequence (DNA): TGTGCCAGCAGTTTTAGGGAGGGATGGGAGACCCAGTACTTC. Protein: CASSFREGWETQYF.

The V gene is TRBV7-2, the J gene TRBJ2-7; 7 bases fit TRBD1. Germline loops: CDR1 SGHTA, CDR2 FQGNSA. CDR3 length: 16 amino acids. J was trimmed by 2 bases and V by 5 bases; bases with no gene match: 12. The CDR3 region has the DNA TGTGCCAGCAGCGGCCCCGGGACAGTGCCTCCCTACGAGCAGTACTTC. This codes for CASSGPGTVPPYEQYF.

The CDR3: CASSLDHPGRENTEAFF. The CDR3 region has the DNA TGCGCCAGCAGCTTGGACCACCCCGGCAGGGAGAACACTGAAGCTTTCTTT. The V and J genes are TRBV5-1 and TRBJ1-1; possibly TRBD1 for D (5 bases). The CDR3 has 17 amino acids. Germline CDR1 and CDR2: SGHRS and YFSETQ. Between the trimmed V and J ends, which lost 0 bases and 1 base, there was a span of 16 bases.

The J gene is TRBJ1-4, the V gene TRBV18, with D unresolved. Per the germline V gene, CDR1 is KGHSH and CDR2 is LQKENI. This CDR3 spans 15 amino acids. Trimming stripped 8 bases from V and 0 bases from J, with 13 bases between. CDR3: CASAPTGTTNEKLFF. In DNA, the CDR3 is TGTGCCAGCGCGCCGACCGGGACAACTAATGAAAAACTGTTTTTT. The full variable domain, its missing parts supplied by reference TRBV18 and TRBJ1-4, is NAGVMQNPRHLVRRRGQEARLRCSPMKGHSHVYWYRQLPEEGLKFMVYLQKENIIDESGMPKERFSAEFPKEGPSILRIQQVVRGDSAAYFCASAPTGTTNEKLFFGSGTQLSVL.

The chain couples TRBV11-3 to TRBJ2-1; no definite D call. The CDR3 sequence is 12 residues long. V was trimmed by 0 bases and J by 8 bases, leaving 5 bases between them. Germline V lookup: CDR1 SGHNT, CDR2 YENEEA. CDR3 bases: TGTGCCAGCAGCTTAGATCCTGATGAGCAGTTCTTC. Translated, it gives CASSLDPDEQFF.

The V call is TRBV5-1, the J call TRBJ2-7; 9 bases map to TRBD1. The V gene's germline CDR1 is SGHRS and CDR2 YFSETQ. This CDR3 region has 16 residues. Germline trimming cut 4 bases from V and 4 bases from J; bases unmatched to any gene: 12. The CDR3 coding sequence is TGCGCCAGCAGCCCGATTCCGGGGACAGGGATTTACGAGCAGTACTTC. Its translation: CASSPIPGTGIYEQYF.

The chain links TRBV5-1 to TRBJ1-2; D perhaps matches TRBD1 (5 bases). The germline gives CDR1 SGHRS, CDR2 YFSETQ. The CDR3 has 14 amino acids. Trimming took off 4 bases at V and 3 bases at J, with 13 bases between the two ends. The CDR3 sequence is CASSRTEGDYGYTF. The CDR3 coding sequence is TGCGCCAGCAGCCGCACGGAAGGGGACTATGGCTACACCTTC.

The rearrangement joins TRBV2 to TRBJ2-2, with D possibly being TRBD1 (7 bases). Trimming removed 6 bases at V and 3 bases at J, with 14 bases between. This CDR3 spans 15 amino acids. Per germline, CDR1 SNHLY and CDR2 FYNNEI. CDR3 in DNA: TGTGCCAGCAGGGGCGGGGACAGTTACACCGGGGAGCTGTTTTTT. It encodes CASRGGDSYTGELFF.

V is TRBV6-2 or TRBV6-3 and J is TRBJ2-5, with 13 bases aligning to TRBD2. Unmatched junction bases numbered 5, after V lost 5 bases and J lost 2 bases. Germline CDR1 is MNHEY and CDR2 is SVGEGT. The CDR3 extends over 16 amino acids. The CDR3 protein is CASSPGLAGEQETQYF. CDR3 bases: TGTGCCAGCAGTCCCGGACTAGCGGGGGAGCAAGAGACCCAGTACTTC.

The chain joins TRBV7-3 to TRBJ2-3; TRBD2 aligns across 12 bases. CDR3 size: 15 residues. Germline CDR1 and CDR2: SGHTA and FQGTGA. V trimming: 5 bases; J trimming: 6 bases; junction bases outside the gene matches: 6. CDR3 DNA: TGTGCCAGCAGCGCGACTAGCGGGAGTGGGGATACGCAGTATTTT. This translates into CASSATSGSGDTQYF. The full variable domain, its missing parts supplied by reference TRBV7-3 and TRBJ2-3, is GAGVSQTPSNKVTEKGKYVELRCDPISGHTALYWYRQSLGQGPEFLIYFQGTGAADDSGLPNDRFFAVRPEGSVSTLKIQRTERGDSAVYLCASSATSGSGDTQYFGPGTRLTVL.

The chain has TRBV9 and TRBJ2-7; 10 bases align to TRBD1. Germline V CDR1 and CDR2: SGDLS, YYNGEE. The CDR3 has 16 residues. V dropped 0 bases and J dropped 2; count of bases not matched to a gene: 5. CDR3 coding DNA: TGTGCCAGCAGCGTAGGCCCCGGGACAGGGGCCTACGAGCAGTACTTC. This codes for CASSVGPGTGAYEQYF.